This TCR beta chain was found in a study of blood T cell repertoires in COVID-19. Measured with immunoSEQ multiplex PCR; TCRdb has only the in-frame clones, and not every one. The sample has some 330,000 clones, 92% seen once; the top ten hold around 20%. The clonotype comes from a woman aged 25 to 39 who had recovered from COVID-19. Material for sequencing was PBMCs or T cells enriched from blood (not recorded which).

CDR3 in DNA: TGTGCCAGCAGCACACAAAACACCGGGGAGCTGTTTTTT. It is translated as CASSTQNTGELFF. V is TRBV9 and J is TRBJ2-2, with no clear D. V was clipped by 4 bases and J by 2 bases, with 6 bases between them. CDR3 size: 13 residues. Germline loops: CDR1 SGDLS, CDR2 YYNGEE.